Described below is a single T cell receptor (beta chain) sequence and its context. This specimen belongs to a study of CDR3 diversity in severe acne. The V end lost 4 bases, the J end lost 6 bases, and 14 bases lay between the germline ends. The germline V gene has CDR1 SGHDT and CDR2 YYEEEE. CDR3 length equals 15 residues. TCRdb fed the PCR reads into MiXCR, producing one record per CDR3 protein. The sample consists of 84,000 or so distinct CDR3 sequences, 48% of them appearing once. The rearrangement links TRBV5-6 to TRBJ1-6; TRBD1 is a possible D gene (5 bases). The sequence came from a male donor in good health, serving as a control. The specimen was blood. The CDR3 coding sequence is TGTGCCAGCAGCGCCGGGACTCTACTTAATTCACCCCTCCACTTT. Protein product: CASSAGTLLNSPLHF.